This entry describes one T cell receptor (beta chain). TCRdb itself ran the 5' RACE reads through MiXCR, one entry per CDR3 protein. The data show about 90,000 distinct CDR3 sequences, approximately 30% seen once. This sample was taken from a study of CD8 T cells in ankylosing spondylitis. Per germline, CDR1 DFQATT and CDR2 SNEGSKA (reference sequence). The CDR3 length is 14 residues. V shed 6 bases and J shed 3 bases, with 14 bases lying between them. The sample consisted of blood, either unsorted or a sorted T cell fraction (not recorded which). The chain recombines TRBV20-1 with TRBJ2-2; tentative D call: TRBD2 (6 bases). This TCR was sampled from a male donor with ankylosing spondylitis or in good health (not recorded which). CDR3 residues: CSARDLIYTGELFF. The CDR3 coding sequence is TGCAGTGCCAGGGACTTGATTTACACCGGGGAGCTGTTTTTT.